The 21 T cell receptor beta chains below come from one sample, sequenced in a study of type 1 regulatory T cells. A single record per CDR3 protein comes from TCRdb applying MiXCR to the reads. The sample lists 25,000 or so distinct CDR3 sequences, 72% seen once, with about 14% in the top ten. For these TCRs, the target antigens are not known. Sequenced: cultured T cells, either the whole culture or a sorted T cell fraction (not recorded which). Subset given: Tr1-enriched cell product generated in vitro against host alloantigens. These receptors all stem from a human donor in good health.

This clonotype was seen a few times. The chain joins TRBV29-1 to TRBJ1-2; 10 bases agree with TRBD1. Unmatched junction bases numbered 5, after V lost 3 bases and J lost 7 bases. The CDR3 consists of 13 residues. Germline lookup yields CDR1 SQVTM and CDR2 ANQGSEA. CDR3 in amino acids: CSVDGQGGSGYTF. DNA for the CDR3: TGCAGCGTTGATGGACAGGGGGGATCTGGCTACACCTTC.

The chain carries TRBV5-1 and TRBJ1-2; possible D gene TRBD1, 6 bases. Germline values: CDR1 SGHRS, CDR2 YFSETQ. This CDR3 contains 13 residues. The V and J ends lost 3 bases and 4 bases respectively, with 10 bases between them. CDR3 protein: CASSYDRSYGYTF. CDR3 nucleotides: TGCGCCAGCAGCTACGACAGGAGCTATGGCTACACCTTC. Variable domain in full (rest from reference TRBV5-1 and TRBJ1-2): KAGVTQTPRYLIKTRGQQVTLSCSPISGHRSVSWYQQTPGQGLQFLFEYFSETQRNKGNFPGRFSGRQFSNSRSEMNVSTLELGDSALYLCASSYDRSYGYTFGSGTRLTVV.

CDR3 loop: CASSLEHSSYEQYF. The CDR3 DNA reads as TGTGCCAGCAGCTTGGAGCACAGCTCCTACGAGCAGTACTTC. This rearrangement joins TRBV7-2 to TRBJ2-7; D is uncertain. The germline V gene has CDR1 SGHTA and CDR2 FQGNSA. The V end lost 3 bases, the J end lost 0 bases, and 9 bases lay between the germline ends. This CDR3 has 14 residues.

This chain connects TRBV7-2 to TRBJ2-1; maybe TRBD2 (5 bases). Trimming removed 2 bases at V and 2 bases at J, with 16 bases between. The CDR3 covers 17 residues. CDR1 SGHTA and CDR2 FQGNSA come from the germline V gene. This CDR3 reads CASSLSLDGLPYNEQFF. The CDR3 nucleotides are TGTGCCAGCAGCTTATCCCTAGACGGACTCCCCTACAATGAGCAGTTCTTC.

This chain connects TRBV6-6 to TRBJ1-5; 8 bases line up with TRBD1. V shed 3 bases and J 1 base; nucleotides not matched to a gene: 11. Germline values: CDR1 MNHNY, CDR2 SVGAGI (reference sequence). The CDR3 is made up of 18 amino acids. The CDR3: CASSYGQGDLGSNQPQHF. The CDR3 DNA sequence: TGTGCCAGCAGTTATGGACAGGGTGATTTGGGAAGCAATCAGCCCCAGCATTTT.

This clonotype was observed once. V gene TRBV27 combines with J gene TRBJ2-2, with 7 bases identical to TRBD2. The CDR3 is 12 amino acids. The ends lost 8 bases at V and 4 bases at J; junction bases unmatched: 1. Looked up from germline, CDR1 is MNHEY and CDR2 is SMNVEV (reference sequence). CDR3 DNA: TGTGCCAGCGGGAGGGCCACCGGGGAGCTGTTTTTT. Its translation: CASGRATGELFF.

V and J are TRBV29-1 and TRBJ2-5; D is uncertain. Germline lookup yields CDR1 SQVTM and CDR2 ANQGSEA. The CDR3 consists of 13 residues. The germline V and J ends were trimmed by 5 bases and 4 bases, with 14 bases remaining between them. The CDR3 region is CSVSRGVGETQYF. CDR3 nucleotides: TGCAGCGTTTCGCGTGGGGTTGGAGAGACCCAGTACTTC.

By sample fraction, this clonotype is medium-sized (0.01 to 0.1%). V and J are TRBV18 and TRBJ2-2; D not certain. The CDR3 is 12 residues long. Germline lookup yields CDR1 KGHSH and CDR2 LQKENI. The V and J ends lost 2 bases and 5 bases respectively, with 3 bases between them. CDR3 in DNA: TGTGCCAGCTCACCAGGGACCGGGGAGCTGTTTTTT. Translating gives CASSPGTGELFF.

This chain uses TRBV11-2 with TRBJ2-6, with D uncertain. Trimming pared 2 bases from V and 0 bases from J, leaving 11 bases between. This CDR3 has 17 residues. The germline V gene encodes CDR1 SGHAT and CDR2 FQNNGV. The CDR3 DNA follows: TGTGCCAGCAGCTTATTTGGCAGAAGCTCTGGGGCCAACGTCCTGACTTTC. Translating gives CASSLFGRSSGANVLTF.

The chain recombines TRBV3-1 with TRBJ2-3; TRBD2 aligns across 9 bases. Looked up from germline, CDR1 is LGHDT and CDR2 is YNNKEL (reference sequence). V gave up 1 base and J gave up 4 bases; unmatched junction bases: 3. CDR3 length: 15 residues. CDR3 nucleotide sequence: TGTGCCAGCAGCCAAGGCGGGGGGGCCGCAGATACGCAGTATTTT. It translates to CASSQGGGAADTQYF.

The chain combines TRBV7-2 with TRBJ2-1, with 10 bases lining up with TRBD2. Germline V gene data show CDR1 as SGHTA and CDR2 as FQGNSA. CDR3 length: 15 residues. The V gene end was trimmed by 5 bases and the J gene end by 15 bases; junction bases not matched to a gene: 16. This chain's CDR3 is CASSPLAGGRRFPFF. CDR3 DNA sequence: TGTGCCAGCAGCCCGTTAGCGGGGGGCCGGCGGTTTCCGTTCTTC.

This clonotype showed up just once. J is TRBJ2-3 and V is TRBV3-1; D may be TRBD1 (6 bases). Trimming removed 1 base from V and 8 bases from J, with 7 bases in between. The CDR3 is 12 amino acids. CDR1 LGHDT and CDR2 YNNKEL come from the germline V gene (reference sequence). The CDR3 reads CASSQGGGTQYF. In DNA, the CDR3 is TGTGCCAGCAGCCAAGGAGGGGGTACGCAGTATTTT.

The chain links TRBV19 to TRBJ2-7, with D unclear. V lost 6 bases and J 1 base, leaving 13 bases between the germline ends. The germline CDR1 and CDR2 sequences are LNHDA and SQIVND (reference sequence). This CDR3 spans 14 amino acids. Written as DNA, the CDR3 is TGTGCCAGTAGGGGCGGAGACAAATCCTACGAGCAGTACTTC. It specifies CASRGGDKSYEQYF.

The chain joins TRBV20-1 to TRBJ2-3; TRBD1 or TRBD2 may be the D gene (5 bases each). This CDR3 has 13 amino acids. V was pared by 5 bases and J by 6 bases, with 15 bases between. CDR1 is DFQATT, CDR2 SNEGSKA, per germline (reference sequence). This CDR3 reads CSAVWGPRDTQYF. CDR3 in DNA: TGCAGTGCTGTTTGGGGACCGAGGGATACGCAGTATTTT.

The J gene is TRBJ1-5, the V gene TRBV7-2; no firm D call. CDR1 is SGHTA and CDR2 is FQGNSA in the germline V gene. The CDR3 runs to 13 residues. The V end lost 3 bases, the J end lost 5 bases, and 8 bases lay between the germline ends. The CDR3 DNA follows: TGTGCCAGCAGCTTGATCACGGATCAGCCCCAGCATTTT. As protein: CASSLITDQPQHF.

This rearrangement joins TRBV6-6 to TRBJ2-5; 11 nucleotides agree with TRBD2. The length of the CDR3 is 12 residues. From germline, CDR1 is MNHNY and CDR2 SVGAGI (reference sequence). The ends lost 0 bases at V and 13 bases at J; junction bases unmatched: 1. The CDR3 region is CASSYSGLAGYF. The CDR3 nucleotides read TGTGCCAGCAGTTACTCTGGACTAGCGGGGTACTTC.

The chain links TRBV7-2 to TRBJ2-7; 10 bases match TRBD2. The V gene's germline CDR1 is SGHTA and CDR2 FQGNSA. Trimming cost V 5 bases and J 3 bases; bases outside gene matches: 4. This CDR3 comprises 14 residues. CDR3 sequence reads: CASSISGGRYEQYF. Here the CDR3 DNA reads TGTGCCAGCAGCATTAGCGGGGGGCGCTACGAGCAGTACTTC.

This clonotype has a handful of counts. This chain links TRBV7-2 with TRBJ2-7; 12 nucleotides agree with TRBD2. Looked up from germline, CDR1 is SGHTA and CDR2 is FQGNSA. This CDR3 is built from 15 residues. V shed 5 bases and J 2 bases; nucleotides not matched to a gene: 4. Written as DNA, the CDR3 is TGTGCCAGCAGCGAGGGACTAGCGGGCACCTACGAGCAGTACTTC. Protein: CASSEGLAGTYEQYF.

CDR3 sequence: CASSFQTGSRETQYF. CDR3 DNA: TGTGCCAGCAGCTTCCAGACAGGGAGTAGGGAGACCCAGTACTTC. The chain carries TRBV7-2 and TRBJ2-5; 7 bases map to TRBD1. The CDR3 has 15 amino acids. The V gene end was trimmed by 3 bases and the J gene end by 5 bases; junction bases not matched to a gene: 9. Germline values: CDR1 SGHTA, CDR2 FQGNSA.

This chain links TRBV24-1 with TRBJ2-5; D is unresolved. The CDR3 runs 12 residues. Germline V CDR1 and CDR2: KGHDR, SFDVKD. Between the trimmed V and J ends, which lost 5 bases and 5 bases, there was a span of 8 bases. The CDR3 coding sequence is TGTGCCACCAGTGTGGGTGGCGAGACCCAGTACTTC. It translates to CATSVGGETQYF.

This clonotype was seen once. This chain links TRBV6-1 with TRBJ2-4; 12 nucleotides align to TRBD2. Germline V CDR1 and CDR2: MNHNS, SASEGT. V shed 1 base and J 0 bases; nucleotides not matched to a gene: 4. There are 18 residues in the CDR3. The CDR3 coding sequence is TGTGCCAGCAGTGAAGGGACTAGCGGGGCGAAAGCCAAAAACATTCAGTACTTC. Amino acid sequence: CASSEGTSGAKAKNIQYF.